This T cell receptor beta chain was retrieved from a study of shared clonotypes between healthy human individuals. Trimming shortened V by 0 bases and J by 4 bases, and 8 bases separated the two germline ends. CDR1 and CDR2 (germline): GTSNPN, SVGIG (reference sequence). CDR3 length: 13 residues. To note about this clone: Antigen specificity is unknown.

Sequencing was performed with immunoSEQ multiplex PCR; in TCRdb, only in-frame clones are kept and a portion is missing. The profile shows under 200,000 clones, approximately 92% of them singletons. Study observations and caveats: Although depth was large, rarefaction showed that sequencing of the sorted subsets was incomplete. The study sampled only blood, and tissue repertoires likely differ. Clonotype sharing among donors, it was expected, would be affected by sequencing depth.

The sample consisted of naive CD4+ T cells sorted from blood. Stated subset: CD45RA+ positively selected. This TCR was recovered from a woman aged 25-40 years in good health. This rearrangement joins TRBV30 to TRBJ2-3; D assignment may be TRBD1 or TRBD2 (6 bases each). The DNA of the CDR3 is TGTGCCTGGAGTGTACGGGGGCCAGATACGCAGTATTTT. Translated: CAWSVRGPDTQYF.